Below, 15 T cell receptor beta chains from the same sample are listed, as sequenced in a study of cytomegalovirus exposure and HLA in healthy donors (dated by TCRdb to 2016 to 2017). Libraries were made using the immunoSEQ multiplex PCR assay. The table comes from immuneACCESS by way of TCRdb, which keeps in-frame sequences with V and J called. Part of the clones is missing from these tables; in studies checked, under half for an unresolved V gene and the rest for unknown reasons. This sample gives some 250,000 clones in total; around 90% of them show up just once. The ten largest clonotypes hold under 0.4% of the sample. The source material was PBMCs. The receptors originated from a woman aged 18 to 35 in good health and CMV-seronegative.

J is TRBJ2-3 and V is TRBV27; TRBD1 might be the D (6 bases). CDR3 length: 14 amino acids. The V end was cut by 5 bases, the J end by 0 bases, with 9 bases between. CDR1 and CDR2 from the germline V gene are MNHEY and SMNVEV (reference sequence). The DNA of the CDR3 is TGTGCCAGCAGTGACAGGTATAGCACAGATACGCAGTATTTT. Translated: CASSDRYSTDTQYF.

The CDR3: CASSIEGRLMGKLFF. The DNA for the CDR3 is TGTGCCAGTAGTATAGAAGGGAGATTAATGGGAAAACTGTTTTTT. The chain carries TRBV19 and TRBJ1-4; D is unclear. Trimming pared 0 bases from V and 10 bases from J, leaving 15 bases between. Per germline, CDR1 LNHDA and CDR2 SQIVND (reference sequence). This CDR3 comprises 15 residues.

The chain has TRBV18 and TRBJ1-5, with D perhaps TRBD1 (6 bases). Germline CDR1 and CDR2: KGHSH and LQKENI. This CDR3 has 18 residues. V lost 2 bases and J 0 bases, leaving 17 bases between the germline ends. CDR3 in DNA: TGTGCCAGCTCACCAACTCCCGACAGGTCCTATAGCAATCAGCCCCAGCATTTT. Its protein is CASSPTPDRSYSNQPQHF.

This clone was found once. V gene TRBV11-2 combines with J gene TRBJ1-1; a weak D match, TRBD1 (6 bases). Germline values: CDR1 SGHAT, CDR2 FQNNGV. This CDR3 is built from 15 residues. Trimming removed 2 bases at V and 0 bases at J, with 10 bases between. The CDR3 here is CASSLTQGLNTEAFF. Here the CDR3 DNA reads TGTGCCAGCAGCTTAACCCAGGGGTTGAACACTGAAGCTTTCTTT.

V gene TRBV4-2 combines with J gene TRBJ2-1, with 7 bases that match TRBD2. CDR3 length: 15 residues. Losses at the gene ends were 1 base for V and 7 bases for J; bases not matched to a gene: 7. Germline V gene lookup returns CDR1 LGHNA and CDR2 YNFKEQ. The CDR3 here is CASSQVMEGGNEQFF. The CDR3 region has the DNA TGTGCCAGCAGCCAAGTAATGGAGGGAGGGAATGAGCAGTTCTTC.

This sequence joins TRBV6-1 and TRBJ1-4, with D tentatively TRBD1 (6 bases). Germline V CDR1 and CDR2: MNHNS, SASEGT. CDR3 length: 14 residues. Trimming took off 1 base at V and 8 bases at J, with 11 bases between the two ends. The CDR3 spells CASSEDRVQEKLFF. The CDR3 coding sequence is TGTGCCAGCAGTGAAGACAGGGTCCAAGAAAAACTGTTTTTT.

The chain links TRBV27 to TRBJ1-5; a possible D gene is TRBD1 (6 bases). The CDR3 extends over 18 amino acids. V gave up 4 bases and J gave up 2 bases, with 21 bases separating them. CDR1 is MNHEY and CDR2 is SMNVEV in the germline V gene (reference sequence). The CDR3 here is CASSSQRTPTGGNQPQHF. The CDR3 coding sequence is TGTGCCAGCAGTTCACAACGCACCCCGACAGGCGGCAATCAGCCCCAGCATTTT.

This rearrangement joins TRBV4-1 to TRBJ2-7; 7 bases are a match to TRBD2. Trimming took 2 bases from V and 4 from J; bases not matched to a gene: 5. CDR1 and CDR2 (germline): MGHRA, YSYEKL. The CDR3 is 14 residues long. CDR3 amino acids: CASSQLPGLYEQYF. DNA for the CDR3: TGCGCCAGCAGCCAACTCCCGGGACTATACGAGCAGTACTTC.

The chain is built from TRBV18 and TRBJ2-5, with a weak D call TRBD2 (6 bases). This CDR3 spans 14 amino acids. Per the germline V gene, CDR1 is KGHSH and CDR2 is LQKENI. V was pared by 2 bases and J by 0 bases, with 7 bases between. The CDR3 here is CASSPAGNQETQYF. The CDR3 DNA reads TGTGCCAGCTCACCAGCGGGGAACCAAGAGACCCAGTACTTC.

This chain joins TRBV21-1 and TRBJ1-6; the table's TRBD1 call for D was not verified on the DNA. TRBV21-1 is a recognized pseudogene. CDR3 size: 16 residues. The CDR3 region is CASSRMGGQGNSPLHF. The DNA for the CDR3 is TGTGCCAGCAGCAGAATGGGGGGACAGGGGAATTCACCCCTCCACTTT.

J is TRBJ2-5 and V is TRBV6-5; perhaps TRBD2 as D (6 bases). Germline-derived CDR1 and CDR2 are MNHEY and SVGAGI. Trimming took 2 bases from V and 2 from J, leaving 15 bases between them. CDR3 length: 16 amino acids. The CDR3 DNA is TGTGCCAGCAGTTACGGGATCGGCGGGGCGCAAGAGACCCAGTACTTC. Translating it yields CASSYGIGGAQETQYF.

The chain links TRBV7-2 to TRBJ2-5; D is ambiguous. The CDR3 has 12 residues. Germline loops: CDR1 SGHTA, CDR2 FQGNSA. V lost 1 base and J 3 bases, leaving 3 bases between the germline ends. The CDR3 DNA follows: TGTGCCAGCAGCTTAGTAAAAGAGACCCAGTACTTC. Translating gives CASSLVKETQYF. Full variable domain (outside the CDR3, taken from reference TRBV7-2 and TRBJ2-5): GAGVSQSPSNKVTEKGKDVELRCDPISGHTALYWYRQSLGQGLEFLIYFQGNSAPDKSGLPSDRFSAERTGGSVSTLTIQRTQQEDSAVYLCASSLVKETQYFGPGTRLLVL.

The chain joins TRBV18 to TRBJ2-7, with a possible D match to TRBD1 (6 bases). V was shortened by 0 bases and J by 4 bases, with 10 bases between the two germline ends. Germline CDR1 KGHSH, CDR2 LQKENI. This CDR3 has 14 residues. The CDR3 is CASSPPGTPYEQYV. CDR3 coding DNA: TGTGCCAGCTCACCACCAGGGACACCTTACGAGCAGTACGTC.

CDR3 DNA sequence: TGTGCCAGCAGCATAACTCGAGGAGGTACTAACTATGGCTACACCTTC. Amino acid sequence: CASSITRGGTNYGYTF. This rearrangement joins TRBV9 to TRBJ1-2, with no clear D. There are 16 residues in the CDR3. V was cut by 4 bases and J by 0 bases, with 16 bases left in between. Germline assignment: CDR1 SGDLS and CDR2 YYNGEE.

This clone has a handful of counts. This rearrangement joins TRBV6-5 to TRBJ1-6; 7 bases line up with TRBD1. The CDR3 has 14 residues. The V gene end was trimmed by 6 bases and the J gene end by 8 bases; junction bases not matched to a gene: 7. The V gene's germline CDR1 is MNHEY and CDR2 SVGAGI. As DNA, the CDR3 is TGTGCCAGCAGGACCCAGGGGGTCGATTCACCCCTCCACTTT. Amino acids: CASRTQGVDSPLHF.